This T cell receptor beta chain was identified during a study of blood T cell repertoires in COVID-19 (TCRdb year 2020). Study-wide context: Samples covering the acute and convalescent phases of COVID-19 were provided by collaborators in the United States, Italy and Spain. The material from the prospective study consisted of cDNA or gDNA derived from T cells, B-cell-depleted T cells, or PBMCs. Subjects who had been exposed to COVID-19, were actively infected with it, or had recovered from it provided the deeply sampled blood TCRbeta repertoires that made up the dataset. The repertoires were made available in a free public database intended to serve as a resource for research on the immune response to SARS-CoV-2. Samples came from the ongoing ImmuneRACE study (first 160 participants) plus 1,254 subjects from 6 global collaborators. The sample metadata nearly always contained a de-identified subject ID, COVID-19 status, age in years and sex. HLA class I and class II types, where available, came from metadata supplied by the sample provider rather than from assay-based typing. Overall results and qualifications from the work: Clinical and demographic metadata were provided uncurated, with the amount varying by source and participant.

CDR1 and CDR2 are drawn from the germline V gene: SGHAT, FQNNGV. Reading from cysteine to phenylalanine, the CDR3 counts 18 amino acids. Solely the CDR3 DNA is kept, with 54 bases framed from the first base. V lost 5 bases and J lost 3 bases, and the count of bases not matched to a germline gene is 14. Participants in the prospective study were aged 18 to 89 years, lived in more than 20 United States geographic areas, and enrolled through a virtual design. Cohort assignment in the prospective study relied on participant-reported clinical history from a screening survey and a study questionnaire. ImmuneRACE Cohort 3 recovered participants were defined by two consecutive negative NP/OP PCR tests, healthcare professional clearance, or symptom resolution. In the prospective study, whole blood, serum and a nasopharyngeal or oropharyngeal swab were collected from each participant by mobile phlebotomists. Participants in the prospective study had the option to provide additional blood draws and questionnaires over a 2-month period. Before DNA extraction, prospective study blood samples were shipped either frozen or at room temperature.

As regards this clone: The antigen it recognizes is unknown. Per-base quality was not reported, and no clone a single base away is much larger than it.

The immunoSEQ Assay, a bias-controlled multiplex PCR, was used to amplify TCRbeta CDR3 regions from genomic DNA. For the original study's pipeline: Nucleated cell counts per sample were estimated from amplification of reference gene primers within the assay. To quantify the absolute abundance of each unique TCRbeta CDR3 rearrangement, sequence reads were collapsed and filtered. For each sample, productive Simpson clonality was calculated as the square root of Simpson's diversity index over productive rearrangements. The immuneACCESS repertoire file appears here via TCRdb, limited to in-frame rearrangements. These files lack a portion of the clones; in checked studies, under half of the deficit traces to unresolved V genes, and the cause of the others is not known. D and trimming were read from the DNA, whereas the V and J calls and clone size are those reported in that table. This sample has approximately 300,000 clones in its table, and about 85% of those were observed once. Clones ranked in the top ten supply approximately 5% of the sample.

The sequencing sample was made of PBMCs or T cells enriched from blood (not recorded which). The rearrangement combines TRBV11-2 with TRBJ2-2, with 8 bases matching TRBD1. This TCR derives from a woman between 25 and 40 years old who had recovered from COVID-19. The nucleotide sequence is given as TGTGCCAGCAGCCCACCCCCCCAGGGGGCGTTTTACACCGGGGAGCTGTTTTTT. This codes for CASSPPPQGAFYTGELFF.